This T cell receptor (beta chain) was captured in a study of T cell repertoires in cytomegalovirus infection. For the study at large: Recently identified HLA-C-restricted and well-studied HLA-B-restricted CMV epitopes were used.

Study-wide results and limits: Summed public TCR beta family frequency identified CMV carriers bearing the relevant HLA. HLA-C-restricted, CMV-specific TCR beta clonotypes were dominant ex vivo.

CDR3 length: 15 amino acids. Per the germline V gene, CDR1 is SGDLS and CDR2 is YYNGEE. Trimming cost V 0 bases and J 8 bases, with 17 bases left between them. TCRdb re-derived calls from the reads in MiXCR, one entry per CDR3 protein. The repertoire holds approximately 770,000 distinct CDR3 sequences, with under 35% as singletons. To note about this clonotype: Its target is unknown.

The sequence was obtained from a human donor in good health (CMV status not recorded). Some clones in this sample may be carry-over from other donors' samples. The V and J genes are TRBV9 and TRBJ1-2, with no clear D. The sequencing used cultured CD8+ T cells from PBMCs, collected from culture after CMV antigen stimulation. CDR3 protein: CASSVGGVPGWGYTF. The DNA for the CDR3 is TGTGCCAGCAGCGTAGGAGGAGTTCCAGGTTGGGGCTACACCTTC.